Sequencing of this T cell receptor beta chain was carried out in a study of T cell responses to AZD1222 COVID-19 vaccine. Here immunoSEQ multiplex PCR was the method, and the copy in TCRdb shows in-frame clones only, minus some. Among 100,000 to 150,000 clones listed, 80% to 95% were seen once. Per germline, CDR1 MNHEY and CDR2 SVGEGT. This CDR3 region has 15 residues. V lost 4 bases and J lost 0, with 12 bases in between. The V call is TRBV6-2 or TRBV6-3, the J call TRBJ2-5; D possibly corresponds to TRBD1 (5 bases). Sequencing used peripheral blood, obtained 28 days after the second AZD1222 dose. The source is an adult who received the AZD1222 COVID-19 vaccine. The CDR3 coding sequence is TGTGCCAGCAGTTCCCCTTACAGGAACCAAGAGACCCAGTACTTC. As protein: CASSSPYRNQETQYF.